A single sample is the source of the 23 T cell receptor beta chains below, sequenced in a study of T cell repertoires in aging, cancer and after chemotherapy. The template was genomic DNA from peripheral blood, not RNA. Multiplex touch-down PCR with TRB-A/B primers amplified rearranged V-D-J TRB sequences. TCRdb re-analysed the multiplex PCR reads in MiXCR, keeping a single row per CDR3 protein. The sample lists approximately 18,000 distinct CDR3 sequences, approximately 46% occurring once. The sample consisted of blood. The receptors shown here come from a human donor in good health.

This clonotype has only a few counts. J is TRBJ2-2 and V is TRBV19; 8 positions agree with TRBD2. The length of the CDR3 is 15 residues. Trimming took 4 bases from V and 6 from J; bases not matched to a gene: 7. Per germline, CDR1 LNHDA and CDR2 SQIVND (reference sequence). CDR3 sequence: CASSTDGREAGELFF. The CDR3, as DNA: TGTGCCAGTAGTACAGACGGGCGGGAGGCCGGGGAGCTGTTTTTT. The whole variable domain, filled in from reference TRBV19 and TRBJ2-2, reads DGGITQSPKYLFRKEGQNVTLSCEQNLNHDAMYWYRQDPGQGLRLIYYSQIVNDFQKGDIAEGYSVSREKKESFPLTVTSAQKNPTAFYLCASSTDGREAGELFFGEGSRLTVL.

By share, this clonotype ranks as medium-sized. The chain links TRBV13 to TRBJ2-1, with 8 positions matching TRBD2. The germline gives CDR1 PRHDT, CDR2 FYEKMQ (reference sequence). Trimming at V came to 6 bases and at J to 7 bases, leaving 2 bases not matched to a gene. The CDR3 contains 12 residues. The CDR3 nucleotides read TGTGCCAGCAGGGAGCGGGAGAATGAGCAGTTCTTC. It is translated as CASRERENEQFF.

With regard to this clonotype: One end of the junction fails to match germline, which may point to a read error. The chain combines TRBV19 with TRBJ1-2, with 9 bases fitting TRBD1. This CDR3 is built from 14 residues. Germline CDR1 LNHDA, CDR2 SQIVND (reference sequence). The CDR3 loop is CASSVDRGYYGYTF. The CDR3 nucleotides are TGTGCCAGTAGTGTAGACAGGGGGTACTATGGCTACACCTTC.

Concerning this clonotype itself: This may be a read error, as it is one base from a much larger clone. This rearrangement joins TRBV29-1 to TRBJ2-7; 8 nucleotides agree with TRBD1. Trimming cost V 5 bases and J 2 bases; bases outside gene matches: 5. This CDR3 is 13 amino acids long. CDR1 is SQVTM and CDR2 is ANQGSEA in the germline V gene. In DNA form, the CDR3 reads TGCAGCGTTATGGGACAGGTTGCCTACGAGCAGTACTTC. As protein: CSVMGQVAYEQYF.

V and J are TRBV27 and TRBJ2-1, with no clear D. Germline V CDR1 and CDR2: MNHEY, SMNVEV (reference sequence). Trimming took 7 bases from V and 4 from J, leaving 11 bases between them. The length of the CDR3 is 13 residues. The chain's CDR3 is CASIGVPYNEQFF. In nucleotides, the CDR3 is TGTGCCAGCATTGGGGTCCCATACAATGAGCAGTTCTTC.

The rearrangement uses TRBV12-3 or TRBV12-4 and TRBJ2-1; TRBD2 aligns across 10 bases. The trim removed 5 bases at V and 4 bases at J, leaving 8 bases unmatched. This CDR3 spans 16 amino acids. This CDR3 is CASSETPGLAYNEQFF. CDR3 nucleotide sequence: TGTGCCAGCAGTGAAACACCGGGACTAGCGTACAATGAGCAGTTCTTC.

This chain connects TRBV19 to TRBJ2-7, with 12 bases aligning to TRBD2. Trimming at V came to 4 bases and at J to 3 bases, leaving 7 bases not matched to a gene. Looked up from germline, CDR1 is LNHDA and CDR2 is SQIVND (reference sequence). There are 16 residues in the CDR3. Here the CDR3 reads CASSTSETSGSYEQYF. The CDR3 bases are TGTGCCAGTAGTACTTCAGAGACTAGCGGGAGCTACGAGCAGTACTTC.

The DNA for the CDR3 is TGTGCCAGTAGTATGGGGAACAGGGGATACGAGCAGTACTTC. It yields the protein CASSMGNRGYEQYF. The chain couples TRBV19 to TRBJ2-7; 7 bases line up with TRBD1. V lost 3 bases and J lost 4; bases outside the gene matches: 6. CDR3 length: 14 amino acids. CDR1 and CDR2 (germline): LNHDA, SQIVND (reference sequence).

By share of the sample, this clonotype is medium-sized. The chain has TRBV5-5 and TRBJ2-7; 13 nucleotides align to TRBD2. J was trimmed by 0 bases and V by 4 bases; bases with no gene match: 7. CDR1 and CDR2 from the germline V gene are SGHKS and YYEKEE (reference sequence). The CDR3 has 17 residues. The CDR3 DNA follows: TGTGCCAGCAGCCCCGCGGGACTAGCGGGGTACTCCTACGAGCAGTACTTC. Its protein product is CASSPAGLAGYSYEQYF.

This clonotype appeared a few times. The rearrangement links TRBV19 to TRBJ2-5; D is ambiguous. CDR1 is LNHDA, CDR2 SQIVND, per germline (reference sequence). Trimming removed 4 bases from V and 4 bases from J, with 10 bases in between. The CDR3 has 13 residues. In nucleotides, the CDR3 is TGTGCCAGTAGTACTGTCAGTGGAGAGACCCAGTACTTC. It codes for CASSTVSGETQYF. Combining the CDR3 with reference TRBV19 and TRBJ2-5 gives the whole variable domain DGGITQSPKYLFRKEGQNVTLSCEQNLNHDAMYWYRQDPGQGLRLIYYSQIVNDFQKGDIAEGYSVSREKKESFPLTVTSAQKNPTAFYLCASSTVSGETQYFGPGTRLLVL.

The J gene is TRBJ2-7, the V gene TRBV6-5, with 9 bases aligning to TRBD2. CDR3 length equals 14 residues. CDR1 and CDR2 (germline): MNHEY, SVGAGI. V trimming: 11 bases; J trimming: 2 bases; junction bases outside the gene matches: 10. The CDR3 DNA sequence: TGTGCCGCCCGGGAGGCTAGCGGGGCCTACGAGCAGTACTTC. This translates into CAAREASGAYEQYF.

The genes are TRBV27 and TRBJ2-1; 9 positions match TRBD2. V shed 2 bases and J 2 bases; nucleotides not matched to a gene: 4. Germline loops: CDR1 MNHEY, CDR2 SMNVEV (reference sequence). CDR3 length equals 16 residues. The CDR3 region is CASSLASGIAYNEQFF. CDR3 DNA: TGTGCCAGCAGTTTAGCTAGCGGGATCGCCTACAATGAGCAGTTCTTC.

This clonotype was seen more than once but under ten times. The genes are TRBV27 and TRBJ2-1, with D possibly TRBD1 on 6 matching bases. CDR3 length: 16 amino acids. The germline V gene has CDR1 MNHEY and CDR2 SMNVEV (reference sequence). Deletions cut 3 bases from V and 2 bases from J, with 14 bases between. The CDR3 bases are TGTGCCAGCAGTTTCCTTGTGGACAGAGCCTACAATGAGCAGTTCTTC. Encoded protein: CASSFLVDRAYNEQFF.

The chain employs TRBV5-4 and TRBJ1-2, with TRBD1 identical over 10 bases. V trimming: 4 bases; J trimming: 5 bases; junction bases outside the gene matches: 8. CDR1 and CDR2 from the germline V gene are SGHNT and YYREEE (reference sequence). The CDR3 is 15 amino acids. The CDR3 is CASSALTGGVYGYTF. DNA of the CDR3: TGTGCCAGCAGCGCACTGACAGGGGGCGTTTATGGCTACACCTTC.

The rearrangement uses TRBV12-3 or TRBV12-4 and TRBJ2-3; the match to TRBD1 covers 10 bases. J lost 6 bases, V lost 7 bases, and 10 bases had no gene match. CDR3 length equals 15 residues. The CDR3 region is CASTVGTGVLDTQYF. CDR3 in DNA: TGTGCCAGCACCGTGGGGACAGGGGTTTTGGATACGCAGTATTTT.

V is TRBV6-2 or TRBV6-3 and J is TRBJ2-5, with D uncertain. V was pared by 2 bases and J by 2 bases, with 15 bases between. CDR1 is MNHEY, CDR2 SVGEGT, per germline. The CDR3 has 16 amino acids. CDR3: CASSYRKGSLQETQYF. Written as DNA, the CDR3 is TGTGCCAGCAGTTACCGTAAGGGATCATTACAAGAGACCCAGTACTTC.

The chain joins TRBV6-4 to TRBJ2-3; 7 nucleotides align to TRBD2. This CDR3 has 15 residues. CDR1 and CDR2 from the germline V gene are MRHNA and SNTAGT. The V gene end was trimmed by 2 bases and the J gene end by 5 bases; junction bases not matched to a gene: 7. The CDR3 region has the DNA TGTGCCAGCAGTGACCCTGGACGGGGGGAAGATACGCAGTATTTT. Translation gives CASSDPGRGEDTQYF.

The CDR3: CSSRTSGNEQFF. Here the CDR3 DNA reads TGCAGCTCCAGGACTAGCGGAAATGAGCAGTTCTTC. The chain couples TRBV29-1 to TRBJ2-1; 10 bases line up with TRBD2. V lost 8 bases to trimming and J lost 7 bases; unmatched junction nucleotides: 5. This CDR3 region has 12 residues. Germline values: CDR1 SQVTM, CDR2 ANQGSEA.

The rearrangement uses TRBV12-3 or TRBV12-4 and TRBJ2-3; the D call may be TRBD1 or TRBD2 (5 bases each). The CDR3 length is 15 residues. V lost 2 bases and J lost 2, with 11 bases in between. The CDR3 loop reads CASSLIGTLTDTQYF. CDR3 nucleotides: TGTGCCAGCAGTTTAATCGGGACCCTCACAGATACGCAGTATTTT.

In this sample, this clonotype turned up once. V is TRBV28 and J is TRBJ2-6, with D possibly being TRBD2 (5 bases). The CDR3 contains 17 residues. The V end lost 8 bases, the J end lost 0 bases, and 17 bases lay between the germline ends. Germline loops: CDR1 MDHEN, CDR2 SYDVKM. The CDR3 DNA sequence: TGTGCCAGCGTCCGCGGGTCTAGTTCCTCTGGGGCCAACGTCCTGACTTTC. Encoded protein: CASVRGSSSSGANVLTF. The whole variable domain, filled in from reference TRBV28 and TRBJ2-6, reads DVKVTQSSRYLVKRTGEKVFLECVQDMDHENMFWYRQDPGLGLRLIYFSYDVKMKEKGDIPEGYSVSREKKERFSLILESASTNQTSMYLCASVRGSSSSGANVLTFGAGSRLTVL.

Notes on this clonotype: The junction does not match germline at one end; this may be a read error. The chain has TRBV29-1 and TRBJ2-6; no clear D. The CDR3 has 12 residues. Germline values: CDR1 SQVTM, CDR2 ANQGSEA. The CDR3 loop reads CSLRSGDNVLTF. CDR3 in DNA: TGCAGCTTGAGGTCTGGGGACAACGTCCTGACTTTC.

The V call is TRBV12-3 or TRBV12-4, the J call TRBJ2-1, with TRBD2 matching over 14 bases. The CDR3 contains 14 residues. V lost 6 bases and J lost 9; bases outside the gene matches: 4. For the CDR3, the DNA is TGTGCCAGCAGGACGGGACTAGCGGGAGTTGAGCAGTTCTTC. Protein product: CASRTGLAGVEQFF.

CDR3 region: CSVVRGASTNYGYTF. CDR3 bases: TGCAGCGTTGTAAGGGGGGCCAGCACTAACTATGGCTACACCTTC. The rearrangement joins TRBV29-1 to TRBJ1-2; TRBD1 might be the D (6 bases). Between the trimmed V and J ends, which lost 4 bases and 0 bases, there was a span of 15 bases. CDR1 is SQVTM and CDR2 is ANQGSEA in the germline V gene. There are 15 residues in the CDR3.